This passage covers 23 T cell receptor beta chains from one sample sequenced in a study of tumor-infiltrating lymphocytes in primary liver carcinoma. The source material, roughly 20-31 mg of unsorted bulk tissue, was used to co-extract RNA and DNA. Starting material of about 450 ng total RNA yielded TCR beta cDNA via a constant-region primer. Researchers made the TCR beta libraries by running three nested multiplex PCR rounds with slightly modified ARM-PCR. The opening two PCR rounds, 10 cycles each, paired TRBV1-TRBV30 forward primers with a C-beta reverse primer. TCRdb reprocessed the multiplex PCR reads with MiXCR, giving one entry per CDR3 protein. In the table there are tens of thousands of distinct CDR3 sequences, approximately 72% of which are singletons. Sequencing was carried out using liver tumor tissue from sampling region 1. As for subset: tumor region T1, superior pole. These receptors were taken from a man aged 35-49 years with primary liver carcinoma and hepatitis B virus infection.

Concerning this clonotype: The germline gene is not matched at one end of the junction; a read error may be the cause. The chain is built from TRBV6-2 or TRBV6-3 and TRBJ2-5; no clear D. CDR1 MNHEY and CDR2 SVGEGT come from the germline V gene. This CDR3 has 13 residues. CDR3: CASSYGAQETQYF. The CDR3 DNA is TGTGCCAGCAGTTACGGCGCCCAAGAGACTCAGTACTTC.

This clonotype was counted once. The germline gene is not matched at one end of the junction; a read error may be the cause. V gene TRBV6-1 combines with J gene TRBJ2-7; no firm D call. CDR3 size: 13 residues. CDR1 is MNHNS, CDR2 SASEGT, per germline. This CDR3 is CASSKWVSYGQYF. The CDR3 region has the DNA TGTGCCAGCAGTAAATGGGTTTCCTACGGGCAGTACTTC.

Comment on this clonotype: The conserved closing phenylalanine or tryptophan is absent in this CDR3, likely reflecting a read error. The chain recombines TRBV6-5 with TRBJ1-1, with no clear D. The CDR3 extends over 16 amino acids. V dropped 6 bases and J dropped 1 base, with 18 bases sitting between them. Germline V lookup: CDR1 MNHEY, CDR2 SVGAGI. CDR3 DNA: TGTGCCAGCAGCCCCGGAGACGTCATCAGGAACACTGAAGCTTTCCTT. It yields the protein CASSPGDVIRNTEAFL.

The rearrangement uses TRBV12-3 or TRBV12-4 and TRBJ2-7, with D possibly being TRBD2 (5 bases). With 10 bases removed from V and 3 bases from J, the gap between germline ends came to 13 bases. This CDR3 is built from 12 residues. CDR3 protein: CANSALVYEQYF. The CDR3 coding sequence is TGTGCCAATAGTGCACTAGTCTACGAGCAGTACTTC.

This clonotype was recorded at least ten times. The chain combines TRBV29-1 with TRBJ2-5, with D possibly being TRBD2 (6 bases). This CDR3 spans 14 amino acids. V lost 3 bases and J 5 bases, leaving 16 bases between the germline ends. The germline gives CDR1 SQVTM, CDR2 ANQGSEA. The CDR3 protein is CSVDRDSWVETQYF. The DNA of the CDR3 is TGCAGCGTTGATCGGGACTCCTGGGTGGAGACCCAGTACTTC.

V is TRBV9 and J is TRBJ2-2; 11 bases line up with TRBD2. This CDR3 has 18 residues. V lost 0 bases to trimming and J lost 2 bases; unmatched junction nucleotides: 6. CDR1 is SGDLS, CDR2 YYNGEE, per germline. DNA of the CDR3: TGTGCCAGCAGCGTAGGACTAGCGGGGTACTTTAACACCGGGGAGCTGTTTTTT. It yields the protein CASSVGLAGYFNTGELFF.

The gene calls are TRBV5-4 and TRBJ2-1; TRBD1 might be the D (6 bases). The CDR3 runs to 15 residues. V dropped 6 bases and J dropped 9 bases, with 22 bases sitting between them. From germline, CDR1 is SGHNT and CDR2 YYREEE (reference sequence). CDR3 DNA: TGTGCCAGCAAACGCTACCGGGACACCGGGCGTGAGCAGTTCTTC. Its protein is CASKRYRDTGREQFF.

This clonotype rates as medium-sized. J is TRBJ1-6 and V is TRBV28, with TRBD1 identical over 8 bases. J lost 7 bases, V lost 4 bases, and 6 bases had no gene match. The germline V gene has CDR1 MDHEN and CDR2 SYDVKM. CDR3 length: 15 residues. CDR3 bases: TGTGCCAGCAGTTCAGGGGGCGAAGGAAATTCACCCCTCCACTTT. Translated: CASSSGGEGNSPLHF.

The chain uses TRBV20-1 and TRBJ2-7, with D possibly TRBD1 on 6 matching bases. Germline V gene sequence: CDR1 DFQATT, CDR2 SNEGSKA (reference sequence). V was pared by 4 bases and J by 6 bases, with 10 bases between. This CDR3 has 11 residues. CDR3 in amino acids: CSATLGGEQYF. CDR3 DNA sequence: TGCAGTGCTACCCTAGGGGGCGAGCAGTACTTC.

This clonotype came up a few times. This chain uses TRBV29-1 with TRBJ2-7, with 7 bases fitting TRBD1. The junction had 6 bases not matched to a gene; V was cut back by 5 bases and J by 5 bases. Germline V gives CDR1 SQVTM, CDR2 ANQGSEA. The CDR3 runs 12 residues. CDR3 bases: TGCAGCGTTAGCAGGGGGAACCACGAGCAGTACTTC. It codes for CSVSRGNHEQYF.

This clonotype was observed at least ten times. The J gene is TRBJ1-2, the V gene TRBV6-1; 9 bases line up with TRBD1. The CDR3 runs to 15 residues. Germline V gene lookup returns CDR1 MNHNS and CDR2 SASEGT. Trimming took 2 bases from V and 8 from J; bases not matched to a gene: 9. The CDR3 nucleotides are TGTGCCAGCAGTGAAAATCTACAGGGGGCTTGGGGCTACACCTTC. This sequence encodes CASSENLQGAWGYTF.

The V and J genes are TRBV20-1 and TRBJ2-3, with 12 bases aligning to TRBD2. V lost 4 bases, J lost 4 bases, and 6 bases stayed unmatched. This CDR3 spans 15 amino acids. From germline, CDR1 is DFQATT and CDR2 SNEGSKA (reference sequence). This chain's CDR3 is CSATPTSGSADTQYF. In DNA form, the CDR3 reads TGCAGTGCTACACCGACTAGCGGGAGTGCAGATACGCAGTATTTT.

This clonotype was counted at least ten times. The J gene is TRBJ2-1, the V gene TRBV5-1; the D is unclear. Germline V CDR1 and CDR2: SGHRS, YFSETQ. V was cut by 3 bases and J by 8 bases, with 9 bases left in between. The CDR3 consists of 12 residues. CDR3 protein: CASSSIVDEQFF. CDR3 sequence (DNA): TGCGCCAGCAGCTCGATTGTGGATGAGCAGTTCTTC.

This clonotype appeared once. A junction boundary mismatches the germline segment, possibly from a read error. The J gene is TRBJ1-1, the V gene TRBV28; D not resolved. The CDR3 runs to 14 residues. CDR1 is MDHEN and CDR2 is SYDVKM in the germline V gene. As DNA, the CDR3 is TGTGCCAGCAGAGAGTTACAGACGAACACTGAAACTTTCTTT. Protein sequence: CASRELQTNTETFF.

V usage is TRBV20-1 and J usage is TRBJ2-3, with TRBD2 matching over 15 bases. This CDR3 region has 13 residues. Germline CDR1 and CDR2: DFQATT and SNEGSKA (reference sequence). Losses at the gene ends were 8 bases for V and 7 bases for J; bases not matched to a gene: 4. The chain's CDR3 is CSPGLAGGNTQYF. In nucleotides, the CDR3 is TGCAGTCCGGGACTAGCGGGAGGAAATACGCAGTATTTT.

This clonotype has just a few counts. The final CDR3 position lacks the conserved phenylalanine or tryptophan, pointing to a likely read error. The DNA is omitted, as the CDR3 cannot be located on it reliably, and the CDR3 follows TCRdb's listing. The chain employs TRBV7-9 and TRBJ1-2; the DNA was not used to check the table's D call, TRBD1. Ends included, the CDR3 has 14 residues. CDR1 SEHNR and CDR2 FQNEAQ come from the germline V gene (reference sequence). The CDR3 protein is CASSRAGPIHGYIL.

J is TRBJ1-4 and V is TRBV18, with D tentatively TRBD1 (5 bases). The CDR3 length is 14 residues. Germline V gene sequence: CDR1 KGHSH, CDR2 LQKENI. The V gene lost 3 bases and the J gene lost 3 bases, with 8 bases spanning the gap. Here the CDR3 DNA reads TGTGCCAGCTCACCCGGGACTCCTAATGAAAAACTGTTTTTT. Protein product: CASSPGTPNEKLFF. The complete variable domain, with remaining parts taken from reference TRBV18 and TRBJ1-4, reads NAGVMQNPRHLVRRRGQEARLRCSPMKGHSHVYWYRQLPEEGLKFMVYLQKENIIDESGMPKERFSAEFPKEGPSILRIQQVVRGDSAAYFCASSPGTPNEKLFFGSGTQLSVL.

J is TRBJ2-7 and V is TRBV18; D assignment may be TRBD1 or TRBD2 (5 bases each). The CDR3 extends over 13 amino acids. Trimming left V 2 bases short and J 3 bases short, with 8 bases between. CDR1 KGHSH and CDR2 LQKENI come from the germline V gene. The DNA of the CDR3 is TGTGCCAGCTCACCAGGGACGGGCTACGAGCAGTACTTC. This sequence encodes CASSPGTGYEQYF.

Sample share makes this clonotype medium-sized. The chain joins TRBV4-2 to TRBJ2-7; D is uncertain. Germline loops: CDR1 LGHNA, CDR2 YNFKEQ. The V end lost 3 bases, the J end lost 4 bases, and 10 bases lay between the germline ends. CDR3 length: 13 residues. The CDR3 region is CASSQFFLYEQYF. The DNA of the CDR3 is TGTGCCAGCAGCCAGTTTTTCCTTTACGAGCAGTACTTC.

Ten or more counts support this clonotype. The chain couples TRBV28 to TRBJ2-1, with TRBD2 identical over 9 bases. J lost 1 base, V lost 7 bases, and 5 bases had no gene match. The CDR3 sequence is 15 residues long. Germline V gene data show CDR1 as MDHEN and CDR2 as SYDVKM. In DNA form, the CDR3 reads TGTGCCAGCACCAAGCGGGAGGAATCCTACAATGAGCAGTTCTTC. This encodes CASTKREESYNEQFF. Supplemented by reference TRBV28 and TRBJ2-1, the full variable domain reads DVKVTQSSRYLVKRTGEKVFLECVQDMDHENMFWYRQDPGLGLRLIYFSYDVKMKEKGDIPEGYSVSREKKERFSLILESASTNQTSMYLCASTKREESYNEQFFGPGTRLTVL.

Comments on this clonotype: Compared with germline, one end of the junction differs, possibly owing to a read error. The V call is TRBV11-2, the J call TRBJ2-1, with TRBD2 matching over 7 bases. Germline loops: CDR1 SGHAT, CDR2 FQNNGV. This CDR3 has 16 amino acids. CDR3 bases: TGTGCCAGCAGTGAACCCCGGTCTAGCGGCTACAGTGAGCAGTTCTTC. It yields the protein CASSEPRSSGYSEQFF.

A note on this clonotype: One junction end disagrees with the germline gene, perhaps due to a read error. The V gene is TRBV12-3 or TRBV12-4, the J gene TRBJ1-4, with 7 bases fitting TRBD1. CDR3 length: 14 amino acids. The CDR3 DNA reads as TGTGCCAGCAACTCAACCGGGACAGTAGAAAAACTGTTTTTC. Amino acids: CASNSTGTVEKLFF.

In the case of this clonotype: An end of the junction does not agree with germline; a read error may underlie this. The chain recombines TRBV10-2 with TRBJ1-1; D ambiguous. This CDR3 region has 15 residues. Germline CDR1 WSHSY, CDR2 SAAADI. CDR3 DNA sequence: TGCGCCAGCAGTGGGTCGACGTCAGTGAACACTGAAGCCTTCTTT. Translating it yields CASSGSTSVNTEAFF.